Presented here are 24 T cell receptor beta chains from one specimen sequenced in a study of Ad26.COV2.S vaccination and SARS-CoV-2 variants. Clones were sequenced by immunoSEQ multiplex PCR, and TCRdb holds only the in-frame ones, with some missing. The sample has roughly 380,000 clones, about 90% seen once. The sample in question was peripheral blood, obtained after recovery from COVID-19. All receptors come from a human donor who had recovered from COVID-19.

V gene TRBV7-9 combines with J gene TRBJ2-7; TRBD1 aligns across 7 bases. Germline CDR1 reads SEHNR; CDR2 reads FQNEAQ (reference sequence). J was trimmed by 2 bases and V by 6 bases; bases with no gene match: 4. The CDR3 consists of 13 residues. The CDR3 DNA follows: TGTGCCAGCAGGGCAACAGGGGCCTACGAGCAGTACTTC. Translation gives CASRATGAYEQYF. The complete variable domain, with remaining parts taken from reference TRBV7-9 and TRBJ2-7, reads DTGVSQNPRHKITKRGQNVTFRCDPISEHNRLYWYRQTLGQGPEFLTYFQNEAQLEKSRLLSDRFSAERPKGSFSTLEIQRTEQGDSAMYLCASRATGAYEQYFGPGTRLTVT.

The chain employs TRBV3-1 (or the pseudogene TRBV3-2) and TRBJ2-3, with 14 bases identical to TRBD2. This CDR3 contains 19 residues. V gave up 0 bases and J gave up 7 bases; unmatched junction bases: 12. The germline CDR1 and CDR2 sequences are LGHDT and YNNKEL (reference sequence). CDR3 loop: CASSQEFMGTSGGRHTQYF. The CDR3 bases are TGTGCCAGCAGCCAAGAGTTCATGGGGACTAGCGGGGGTCGTCATACGCAGTATTTT.

The V and J genes are TRBV5-6 and TRBJ1-1; D is ambiguous. Germline loops: CDR1 SGHDT, CDR2 YYEEEE. The CDR3 is made up of 16 amino acids. Trimming removed 4 bases at V and 0 bases at J, with 16 bases between. CDR3: CASSQTTPGMNTEAFF. The CDR3 DNA sequence: TGTGCCAGCAGCCAAACAACCCCAGGAATGAACACTGAAGCTTTCTTT.

V and J are TRBV7-8 and TRBJ1-5, with D maybe TRBD1 (5 bases). The CDR3 contains 17 residues. In germline, CDR1 is SGHVS, CDR2 FQNEAQ. Deletions cut 5 bases from V and 0 bases from J, with 17 bases between. CDR3 bases: TGTGCCAGCAGCCCCGAGGGGACCTACTATAGCAATCAGCCCCAGCATTTT. Translation: CASSPEGTYYSNQPQHF. Looking up the rest from reference TRBV7-8 and TRBJ1-5 gives the full variable domain: GAGVSQSPRYKVAKRGQDVALRCDPISGHVSLFWYQQALGQGPEFLTYFQNEAQLDKSGLPSDRFFAERPEGSVSTLKIQRTQQEDSAVYLCASSPEGTYYSNQPQHFGDGTRLSIL.

The rearrangement links TRBV6-1 to TRBJ1-5; the D is unclear. The CDR3 has 14 amino acids. The V end was cut by 3 bases, the J end by 1 base, with 7 bases between. Germline values: CDR1 MNHNS, CDR2 SASEGT. CDR3 sequence reads: CASSESTSNQPQHF. The CDR3 bases are TGTGCCAGCAGTGAGTCAACGAGCAATCAGCCCCAGCATTTT.

This clone was seen a handful of times. J is TRBJ2-3 and V is TRBV3-1 (or the pseudogene TRBV3-2); D is unclear. Germline V gives CDR1 LGHDT, CDR2 YNNKEL (reference sequence). V lost 4 bases and J lost 4, with 9 bases in between. The CDR3 loop spans 13 amino acids. The CDR3 DNA is TGTGCCAGCAGCCCCCCAGGAGCAGATACGCAGTATTTT. Amino acid sequence: CASSPPGADTQYF.

In its sample, this clone was seen once. This chain connects TRBV25-1 to TRBJ2-1; D not certain. Germline-derived CDR1 and CDR2 are MGHDK and SYGVNS. Trimming stripped 3 bases from V and 3 bases from J, with 6 bases between. The CDR3 has 13 amino acids. This CDR3 is CASSESFYNEQFF. The CDR3 coding sequence is TGTGCCAGCAGTGAGTCTTTCTACAATGAGCAGTTCTTC.

The chain joins TRBV6-5 to TRBJ1-1, with TRBD1 as a possible D gene (6 bases). V was cut by 6 bases and J by 11 bases, with 19 bases left in between. CDR3 length: 13 residues. Germline V lookup: CDR1 MNHEY, CDR2 SVGAGI. CDR3 sequence reads: CASRNTGALGAFF. For the CDR3, the DNA is TGTGCCAGCAGGAACACGGGGGCGTTAGGGGCTTTCTTT.

This clone was seen just once. The rearrangement uses TRBV27 and TRBJ2-2, with D perhaps matching TRBD1 (6 bases). V was pared by 4 bases and J by 3 bases, with 12 bases between. CDR3 length: 15 amino acids. Germline loops: CDR1 MNHEY, CDR2 SMNVEV (reference sequence). The CDR3 loop is CASSSHQGYTGELFF. DNA of the CDR3: TGTGCCAGCAGTTCGCATCAGGGGTACACCGGGGAGCTGTTTTTT.

J is TRBJ2-5 and V is TRBV7-2; D ambiguous. Per the germline V gene, CDR1 is SGHTA and CDR2 is FQGNSA. Trimming took 0 bases from V and 1 from J, leaving 6 bases between them. This CDR3 contains 14 residues. The CDR3 loop is CASSLALAQETQYF. As DNA, the CDR3 is TGTGCCAGCAGCTTAGCGTTAGCCCAAGAGACCCAGTACTTC.

The V call is TRBV9, the J call TRBJ1-2, with D perhaps TRBD1 (5 bases). Between the trimmed V and J ends, which lost 4 bases and 3 bases, there was a span of 13 bases. The CDR3 consists of 14 residues. The germline V gene has CDR1 SGDLS and CDR2 YYNGEE. The CDR3 coding sequence is TGTGCCAGCAGCTTCTCGGGAGGGGACTATGGCTACACCTTC. This gives the protein CASSFSGGDYGYTF. Drawing the rest from reference TRBV9 and TRBJ1-2, the complete variable domain is DSGVTQTPKHLITATGQRVTLRCSPRSGDLSVYWYQQSLDQGLQFLIQYYNGEERAKGNILERFSAQQFPDLHSELNLSSLELGDSALYFCASSFSGGDYGYTFGSGTRLTVV.

This sequence joins TRBV19 and TRBJ2-7; 10 bases align to TRBD1. Germline V lookup: CDR1 LNHDA, CDR2 SQIVND (reference sequence). V was clipped by 5 bases and J by 2 bases; unmatched bases: 6. The CDR3 spans 15 residues. The CDR3 here is CASSWGQGMAYEQYF. As DNA, the CDR3 is TGTGCCAGTAGTTGGGGACAGGGGATGGCCTACGAGCAGTACTTC.

V is TRBV3-1 (or the pseudogene TRBV3-2) and J is TRBJ2-6, with a possible D match to TRBD2 (6 bases). The germline V gene has CDR1 LGHDT and CDR2 YNNKEL (reference sequence). Trimming took off 3 bases at V and 4 bases at J, with 16 bases between the two ends. The CDR3 sequence is 17 residues long. CDR3 sequence: CASSHALGGPGANVLTF. CDR3 nucleotide sequence: TGTGCCAGCAGCCATGCCCTGGGGGGACCAGGGGCCAACGTCCTGACTTTC.

This chain joins TRBV5-1 and TRBJ2-7, with a weak D call TRBD2 (6 bases). Germline loops: CDR1 SGHRS, CDR2 YFSETQ. V was clipped by 9 bases and J by 2 bases, with 15 bases between them. CDR3 size: 13 residues. In nucleotides, the CDR3 is TGCGCCATTCCTGGGGGGATTACCTACGAGCAGTACTTC. It yields the protein CAIPGGITYEQYF. The full variable domain, its missing parts supplied by reference TRBV5-1 and TRBJ2-7, is KAGVTQTPRYLIKTRGQQVTLSCSPISGHRSVSWYQQTPGQGLQFLFEYFSETQRNKGNFPGRFSGRQFSNSRSEMNVSTLELGDSALYLCAIPGGITYEQYFGPGTRLTVT.

The chain is built from TRBV6-5 and TRBJ1-1; TRBD1 might be the D (6 bases). V lost 5 bases and J lost 0, with 13 bases in between. Per germline, CDR1 MNHEY and CDR2 SVGAGI. The length of the CDR3 is 15 residues. CDR3 amino acids: CASSLQGYLNTEAFF. CDR3 sequence (DNA): TGTGCCAGCAGTCTCCAGGGGTATCTGAACACTGAAGCTTTCTTT.

This sequence joins TRBV5-1 and TRBJ1-1; TRBD1 matches at 10 bases. CDR1 is SGHRS and CDR2 is YFSETQ in the germline V gene. The CDR3 is 16 amino acids. Trimming cost V 6 bases and J 1 base; bases outside gene matches: 9. CDR3 sequence: CASNDPRTGGNTEAFF. As DNA, the CDR3 is TGCGCCAGCAATGATCCCCGGACAGGGGGGAACACTGAAGCTTTCTTT.

The gene calls are TRBV27 and TRBJ1-1; D remains unclear. V gave up 2 bases and J gave up 3 bases, with 7 bases separating them. In germline, CDR1 is MNHEY, CDR2 SMNVEV (reference sequence). The CDR3 is 13 amino acids. For the CDR3, the DNA is TGTGCCAGCAGTTTAGATGTCTACACTGAAGCTTTCTTT. Translated, it gives CASSLDVYTEAFF.

This clone was detected a few times. This chain links TRBV6-2 or TRBV6-3 with TRBJ2-7, with D hard to call. This CDR3 spans 17 amino acids. Germline V lookup: CDR1 MNHEY, CDR2 SVGEGT. The germline V and J ends were trimmed by 4 bases and 5 bases, with 24 bases remaining between them. The CDR3 protein is CASSSHFMTDFKNEQYF. The CDR3 DNA sequence: TGTGCCAGCAGTTCACACTTTATGACTGACTTTAAGAACGAGCAGTACTTC.

The gene calls are TRBV11-2 and TRBJ2-7; no clear D. The CDR3 spans 14 residues. Germline assignment: CDR1 SGHAT and CDR2 FQNNGV. The ends were cut back, 0 bases at V and 1 base at J, with 7 bases in the middle. CDR3 coding DNA: TGTGCCAGCAGCTTAGACGGCTTTTCCTACGAGCAGTACTTC. Translated: CASSLDGFSYEQYF.

V is TRBV25-1 and J is TRBJ2-3; D unresolved. The CDR3 spans 13 residues. Germline V gene data show CDR1 as MGHDK and CDR2 as SYGVNS. V was cut by 5 bases and J by 4 bases, with 10 bases left in between. The DNA for the CDR3 is TGTGCCAGCAGTTTCAGACGGTCAGATACGCAGTATTTT. Translated: CASSFRRSDTQYF. Variable domain in full (rest from reference TRBV25-1 and TRBJ2-3): EADIYQTPRYLVIGTGKKITLECSQTMGHDKMYWYQQDPGMELHLIHYSYGVNSTEKGDLSSESTVSRIRTEHFPLTLESARPSHTSQYLCASSFRRSDTQYFGPGTRLTVL.

The V gene is TRBV18, the J gene TRBJ2-5; tentatively, D is TRBD2 (6 bases). CDR1 KGHSH and CDR2 LQKENI come from the germline V gene. This CDR3 region has 14 residues. V gave up 6 bases and J gave up 5 bases, with 16 bases separating them. CDR3 sequence (DNA): TGTGCCAGCTCCCTATTGGGACTTCGGGAGACCCAGTACTTC. Its translation: CASSLLGLRETQYF.

V gene TRBV7-2 combines with J gene TRBJ2-7, with 9 bases fitting TRBD1. CDR3 length: 15 amino acids. Trimming at V came to 6 bases and at J to 2 bases, leaving 8 bases not matched to a gene. Germline V gene sequence: CDR1 SGHTA, CDR2 FQGNSA. This chain's CDR3 is CASRTSGTGTYEQYF. The CDR3, as DNA: TGTGCCAGCAGAACCTCCGGGACAGGGACCTACGAGCAGTACTTC.

This clone has a single count. The chain has TRBV2 and TRBJ2-6; D is unclear. The CDR3 spans 14 residues. Trimming removed 2 bases from V and 0 bases from J, with 2 bases in between. Germline CDR1 is SNHLY and CDR2 is FYNNEI. CDR3 in amino acids: CASSEISGANVLTF. For the CDR3, the DNA is TGTGCCAGCAGTGAAATCTCTGGGGCCAACGTCCTGACTTTC. The full variable domain, rest sourced from reference TRBV2 and TRBJ2-6, is EPEVTQTPSHQVTQMGQEVILRCVPISNHLYFYWYRQILGQKVEFLVSFYNNEISEKSEIFDDQFSVERPDGSNFTLKIRSTKLEDSAMYFCASSEISGANVLTFGAGSRLTVL.

The chain couples TRBV4-1 to TRBJ1-4; TRBD1 aligns across 8 bases. The CDR3 runs 16 residues. With V trimmed by 3 bases and J by 3 bases, 6 bases remained unmatched. The germline gives CDR1 MGHRA, CDR2 YSYEKL. The CDR3 nucleotides read TGCGCCAGCAGCCAGCTCTGGACAGGGTCTAATGAAAAACTGTTTTTT. Amino acid sequence: CASSQLWTGSNEKLFF.